A single sample gave rise to the 11 T cell receptor beta chains below, sequenced in a study of T cell responses to AZD1222 COVID-19 vaccine. Produced via immunoSEQ multiplex PCR; TCRdb's table is partial and in-frame only. The sample holds about 140,000 clones, around 90% seen once. The specimen comprised peripheral blood, sampled on day 0 of AZD1222 vaccination. Receptors were obtained from an adult in good health.

The chain links TRBV28 to TRBJ1-1; D gene unclear. This CDR3 comprises 14 residues. The V and J ends lost 5 bases and 0 bases respectively, with 10 bases between them. CDR1 is MDHEN and CDR2 is SYDVKM in the germline V gene. CDR3 sequence (DNA): TGTGCCAGCAGTAACCGGGCTATGAACACTGAAGCTTTCTTT. It specifies CASSNRAMNTEAFF.

This chain connects TRBV3-1 (or the pseudogene TRBV3-2) to TRBJ2-7; D not certain. With 4 bases removed from V and 9 bases from J, the gap between germline ends came to 28 bases. From germline, CDR1 is LGHDT and CDR2 YNNKEL (reference sequence). The CDR3 extends over 17 amino acids. CDR3 DNA: TGTGCCAGCAGCCCCCAAGGTGGGATCCCCCAATCAAACGGGCAGTACTTC. Amino acids: CASSPQGGIPQSNGQYF.

The V gene is TRBV12-3 or TRBV12-4, the J gene TRBJ1-1; no reliable D call. V shed 4 bases and J shed 6 bases, with 12 bases lying between them. The CDR3 has 13 amino acids. The CDR3 is CASSSLGRAEAFF. CDR3 coding DNA: TGTGCCAGCAGTTCCCTTGGACGGGCTGAAGCTTTCTTT.

The chain employs TRBV6-5 and TRBJ2-7; D gene unclear. Germline CDR1 reads MNHEY; CDR2 reads SVGAGI. Deletions cut 7 bases from V and 2 bases from J, with 6 bases between. The CDR3 consists of 11 residues. The CDR3 reads CASMFPYEQYF. The CDR3 bases are TGTGCCAGCATGTTCCCCTACGAGCAGTACTTC.

The chain combines TRBV4-1 with TRBJ1-3, with a tentative D call TRBD1 (6 bases). Looked up from germline, CDR1 is MGHRA and CDR2 is YSYEKL. V shed 0 bases and J shed 4 bases, with 13 bases lying between them. The CDR3 consists of 16 residues. CDR3 residues: CASSQEGGRRGNTIYF. In DNA form, the CDR3 reads TGCGCCAGCAGCCAAGAAGGGGGGCGGAGAGGAAACACCATATATTTT.

This sequence joins TRBV2 and TRBJ2-5, with 10 bases fitting TRBD1. Looked up from germline, CDR1 is SNHLY and CDR2 is FYNNEI. V was pared by 6 bases and J by 4 bases, with 5 bases of the junction left unmatched. The CDR3 is 14 residues long. The DNA for the CDR3 is TGTGCCAGCAGCCCCGACAGGGGGCGAGAGACCCAGTACTTC. Amino acids: CASSPDRGRETQYF.

About this clone: At one end, the junction sequence differs from germline, possibly due to a read error. Additional DNA sequences in this sample encode the identical CDR3. This sequence joins TRBV20-1 and TRBJ1-3; D is unclear. The V gene's germline CDR1 is DFQATT and CDR2 SNEGSKA (reference sequence). CDR3 length equals 11 residues. CDR3 in amino acids: CSARGGNTIYF. CDR3 DNA sequence: TGCAGTGCGAGAGGGGGAAACACCATATATTTT.

The V call is TRBV20-1, the J call TRBJ2-7; D gene ambiguous. Looked up from germline, CDR1 is DFQATT and CDR2 is SNEGSKA (reference sequence). The CDR3 loop spans 12 amino acids. V gave up 3 bases and J gave up 6 bases, with 12 bases separating them. The CDR3 sequence is CSASSEWFEQYF. The CDR3 DNA reads as TGCAGTGCTAGTAGTGAATGGTTCGAGCAGTACTTC.

J is TRBJ2-2 and V is TRBV9; 12 nucleotides agree with TRBD2. The CDR3 runs 16 residues. Trimming removed 5 bases from V and 5 bases from J; junction bases left unmatched: 7. Germline V gives CDR1 SGDLS, CDR2 YYNGEE. The CDR3 reads CASRPRLAGATGELFF. The DNA of the CDR3 is TGTGCCAGCAGACCAAGACTAGCGGGGGCGACCGGGGAGCTGTTTTTT.

The chain recombines TRBV5-1 with TRBJ1-1, with 9 bases aligning to TRBD1. This CDR3 contains 15 residues. V lost 3 bases to trimming and J lost 0 bases; unmatched junction nucleotides: 3. CDR1 SGHRS and CDR2 YFSETQ come from the germline V gene. The CDR3 DNA reads TGCGCCAGCAGCTCTGGGACAGGGATGAACACTGAAGCTTTCTTT. Its protein is CASSSGTGMNTEAFF.

The chain employs TRBV25-1 and TRBJ2-2; 7 bases are a match to TRBD1. This CDR3 has 15 amino acids. Trimming removed 2 bases from V and 4 bases from J; junction bases left unmatched: 4. Germline-derived CDR1 and CDR2 are MGHDK and SYGVNS. CDR3 nucleotide sequence: TGTGCCAGCAGTGAACCGAGGGGGCGCACCGGGGAGCTGTTTTTT. Protein sequence: CASSEPRGRTGELFF.